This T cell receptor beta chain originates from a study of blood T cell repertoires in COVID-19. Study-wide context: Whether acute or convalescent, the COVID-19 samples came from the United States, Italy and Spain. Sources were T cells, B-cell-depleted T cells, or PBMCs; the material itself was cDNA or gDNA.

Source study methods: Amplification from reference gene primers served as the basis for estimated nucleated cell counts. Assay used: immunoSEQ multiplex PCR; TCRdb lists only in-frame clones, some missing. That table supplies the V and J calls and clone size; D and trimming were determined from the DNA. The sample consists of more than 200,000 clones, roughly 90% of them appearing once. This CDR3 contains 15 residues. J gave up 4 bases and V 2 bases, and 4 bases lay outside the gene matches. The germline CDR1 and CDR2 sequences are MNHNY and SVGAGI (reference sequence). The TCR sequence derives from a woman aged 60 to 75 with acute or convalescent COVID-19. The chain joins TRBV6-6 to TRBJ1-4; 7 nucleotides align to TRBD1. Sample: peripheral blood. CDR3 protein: CASSYQTGINEKLFF. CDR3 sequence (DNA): TGTGCCAGCAGTTACCAGACAGGGATTAATGAAAAACTGTTTTTT.